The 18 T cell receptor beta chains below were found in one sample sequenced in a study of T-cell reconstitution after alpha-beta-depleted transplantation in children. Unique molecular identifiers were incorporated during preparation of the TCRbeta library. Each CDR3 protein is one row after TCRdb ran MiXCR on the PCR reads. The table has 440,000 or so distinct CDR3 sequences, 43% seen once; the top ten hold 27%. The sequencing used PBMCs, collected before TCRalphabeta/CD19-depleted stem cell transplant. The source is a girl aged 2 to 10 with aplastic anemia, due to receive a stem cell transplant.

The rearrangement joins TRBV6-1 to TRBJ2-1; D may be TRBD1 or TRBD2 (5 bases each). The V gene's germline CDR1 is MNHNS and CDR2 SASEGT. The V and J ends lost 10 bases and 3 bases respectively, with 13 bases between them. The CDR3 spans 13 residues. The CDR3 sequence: CATGVGDYNEQFF. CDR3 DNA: TGTGCCACCGGGGTGGGGGACTACAATGAGCAGTTCTTC.

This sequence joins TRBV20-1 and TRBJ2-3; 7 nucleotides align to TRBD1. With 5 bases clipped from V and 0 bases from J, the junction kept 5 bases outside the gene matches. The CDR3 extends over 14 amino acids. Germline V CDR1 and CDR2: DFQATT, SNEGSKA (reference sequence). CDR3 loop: CSARRDSSTDTQYF. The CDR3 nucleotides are TGCAGTGCTCGCCGGGACAGTAGCACAGATACGCAGTATTTT.

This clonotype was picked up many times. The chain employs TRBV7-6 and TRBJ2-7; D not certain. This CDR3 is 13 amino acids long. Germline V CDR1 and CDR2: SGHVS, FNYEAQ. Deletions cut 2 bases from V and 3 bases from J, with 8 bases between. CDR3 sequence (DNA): TGTGCCAGCAGCTTAAAGGACGGCTACGAGCAGTACTTC. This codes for CASSLKDGYEQYF.

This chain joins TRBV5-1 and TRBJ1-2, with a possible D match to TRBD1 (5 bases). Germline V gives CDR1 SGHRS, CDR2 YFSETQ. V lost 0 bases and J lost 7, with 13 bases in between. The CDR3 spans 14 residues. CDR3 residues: CASSLGGPGGGYTF. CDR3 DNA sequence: TGCGCCAGCAGCTTGGGGGGACCCGGCGGTGGCTACACCTTC.

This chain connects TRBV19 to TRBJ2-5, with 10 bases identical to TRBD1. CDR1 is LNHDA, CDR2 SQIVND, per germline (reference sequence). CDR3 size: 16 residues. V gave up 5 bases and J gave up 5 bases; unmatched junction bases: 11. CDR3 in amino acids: CASSSSGTGVWETQYF. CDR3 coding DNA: TGTGCCAGTAGTTCCTCCGGGACAGGGGTGTGGGAGACCCAGTACTTC.

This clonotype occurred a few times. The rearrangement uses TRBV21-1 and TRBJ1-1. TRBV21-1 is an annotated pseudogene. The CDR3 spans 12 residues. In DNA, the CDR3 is TGTGCCAGCCTACGTGGGAACACTGAAGCTTTCTTT. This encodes CASLRGNTEAFF.

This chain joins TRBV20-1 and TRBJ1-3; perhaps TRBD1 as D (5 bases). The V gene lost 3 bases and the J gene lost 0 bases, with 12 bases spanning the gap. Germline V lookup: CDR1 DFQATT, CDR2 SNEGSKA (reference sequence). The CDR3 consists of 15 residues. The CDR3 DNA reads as TGCAGTGCTAGTCAGACAGTTAGCTCTGGAAACACCATATATTTT. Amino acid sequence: CSASQTVSSGNTIYF.

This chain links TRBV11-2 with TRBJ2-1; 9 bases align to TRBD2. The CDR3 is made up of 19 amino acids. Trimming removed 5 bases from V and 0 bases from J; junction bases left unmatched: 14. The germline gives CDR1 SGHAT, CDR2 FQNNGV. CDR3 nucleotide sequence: TGTGCCAGCAGCACCCGTAGCGGGAGAAGGGTGGGCTCCTACAATGAGCAGTTCTTC. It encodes CASSTRSGRRVGSYNEQFF.

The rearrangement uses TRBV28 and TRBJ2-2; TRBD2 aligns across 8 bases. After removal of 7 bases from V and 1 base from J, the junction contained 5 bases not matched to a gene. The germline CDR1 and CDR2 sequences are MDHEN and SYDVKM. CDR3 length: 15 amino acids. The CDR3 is CASTSSGQNTGELFF. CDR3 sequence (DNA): TGTGCCAGCACGTCTAGCGGGCAGAACACCGGGGAGCTGTTTTTT.

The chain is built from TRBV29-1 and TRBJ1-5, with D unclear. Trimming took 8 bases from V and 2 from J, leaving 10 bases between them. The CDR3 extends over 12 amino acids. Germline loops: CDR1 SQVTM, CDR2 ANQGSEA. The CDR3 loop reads CSFWSRNQPQHF. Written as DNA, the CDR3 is TGCAGCTTTTGGTCTCGCAATCAGCCCCAGCATTTT.

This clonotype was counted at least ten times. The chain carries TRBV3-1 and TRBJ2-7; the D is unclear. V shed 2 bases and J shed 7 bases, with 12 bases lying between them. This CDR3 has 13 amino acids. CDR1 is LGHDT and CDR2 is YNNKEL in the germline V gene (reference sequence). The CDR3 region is CASSQLTVGEQYF. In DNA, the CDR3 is TGTGCCAGCAGCCAACTCACGGTGGGGGAGCAGTACTTC.

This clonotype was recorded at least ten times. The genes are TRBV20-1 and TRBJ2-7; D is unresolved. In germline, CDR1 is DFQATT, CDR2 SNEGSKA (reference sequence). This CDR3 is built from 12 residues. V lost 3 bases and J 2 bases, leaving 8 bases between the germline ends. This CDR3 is CSASLPAYEQYF. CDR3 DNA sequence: TGCAGTGCTAGTCTCCCGGCCTACGAGCAGTACTTC.

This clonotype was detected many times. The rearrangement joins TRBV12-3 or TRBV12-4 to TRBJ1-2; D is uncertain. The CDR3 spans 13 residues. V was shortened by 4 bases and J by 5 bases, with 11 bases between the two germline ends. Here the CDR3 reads CASSSGGGYGYTF. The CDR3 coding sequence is TGTGCCAGCAGTTCGGGTGGAGGGTATGGCTACACCTTC.

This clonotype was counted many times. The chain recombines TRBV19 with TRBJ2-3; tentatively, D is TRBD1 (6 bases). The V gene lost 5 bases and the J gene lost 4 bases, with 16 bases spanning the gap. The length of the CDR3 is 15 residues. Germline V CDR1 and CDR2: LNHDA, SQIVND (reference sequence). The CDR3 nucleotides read TGTGCCAGTAGTGATGGGGGCGCCGGCCCAGATACGCAGTATTTT. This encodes CASSDGGAGPDTQYF.

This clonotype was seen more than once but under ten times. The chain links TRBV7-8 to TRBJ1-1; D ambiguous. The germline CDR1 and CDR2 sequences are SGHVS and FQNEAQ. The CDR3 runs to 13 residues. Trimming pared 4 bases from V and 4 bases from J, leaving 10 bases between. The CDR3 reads CASSSGRRTEAFF. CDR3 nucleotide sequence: TGTGCCAGCAGCTCTGGACGCCGCACTGAAGCTTTCTTT.

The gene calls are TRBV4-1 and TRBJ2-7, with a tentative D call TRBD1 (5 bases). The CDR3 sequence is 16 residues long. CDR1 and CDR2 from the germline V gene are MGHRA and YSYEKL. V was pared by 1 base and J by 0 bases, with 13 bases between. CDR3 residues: CASSQGRQSSSYEQYF. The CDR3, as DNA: TGCGCCAGCAGCCAAGGGCGACAGTCGAGCTCCTACGAGCAGTACTTC.

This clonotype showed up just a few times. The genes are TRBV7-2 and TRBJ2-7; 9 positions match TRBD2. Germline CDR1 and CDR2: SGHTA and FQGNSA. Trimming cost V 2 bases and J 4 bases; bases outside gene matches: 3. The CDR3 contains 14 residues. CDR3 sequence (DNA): TGTGCCAGCAGCTTAAGGCGGGAGGGATACGAGCAGTACTTC. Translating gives CASSLRREGYEQYF.

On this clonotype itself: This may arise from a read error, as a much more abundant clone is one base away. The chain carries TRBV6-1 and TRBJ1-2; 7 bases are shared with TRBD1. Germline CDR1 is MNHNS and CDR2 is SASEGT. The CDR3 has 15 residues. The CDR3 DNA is TGTGTCAGCAGCCTTAGGGGGCGCGCCCTATATGGCTACACCTTC. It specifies CVSSLRGRALYGYTF.